The rows below give T cell receptor beta chains drawn from one sample of a study of regulatory T cells in long-lasting Graves disease. Each CDR3 protein is one row after TCRdb ran MiXCR on the multiplex PCR reads. The table shows 360,000 or so distinct CDR3 sequences, with around 15% occurring only once. This same sample was also taken into another study, of T cells in Graves' hyperthyroidism and ophthalmopathy.

The source was peripheral blood mononuclear cells (PBMCs), collected at new diagnosis, from a patient treated with antithyroid drugs. The receptors were sampled from a woman between 18 and 29 years old with Graves disease. The CDR3 runs from the conserved cysteine through the conserved F or W. The D gene is left open where the match is weak. Only some rows state a clone size, as once, few, many or a class for expanded clones.

>.|TRBJ2-7|16|.|TRBV11-3
CASSFGKTGPLYEQYF
TGTGCCAGCAGCTTCGGCAAAACGGGACCGCTCTACGAGCAGTACTTC
>.|TRBJ2-6|15|few|TRBV7-3
CASGSGGVGANVLTF
TGTGCCAGCGGATCCGGAGGGGTTGGGGCCAACGTCCTGACTTTC
>.|TRBJ1-1|15|.|TRBV15
CATSRDKWGGTEAFF
TGTGCCACCAGCAGAGATAAGTGGGGGGGAACTGAAGCTTTCTTT
>.|TRBJ2-1|15|many|TRBV6-5
CASSYYQSSYNEQFF
TGTGCCAGCAGTTACTACCAAAGCTCCTACAATGAGCAGTTCTTC
>.|TRBJ2-2|15|.|TRBV6-2/TRBV6-3
CASSHRSPPHGELFF
TGTGCCAGCAGTCACCGGTCACCACCCCATGGGGAGCTGTTTTTT
>.|TRBJ2-7|12|few|TRBV28
CASRPGPYEQYF
TGTGCCAGCCGCCCGGGGCCCTACGAGCAGTACTTC
>TRBD1|TRBJ2-2|18|few|TRBV6-1
CASTKSTIDRGRTGELFF
TGTGCCAGCACTAAATCAACGATAGACAGGGGGCGCACCGGGGAGCTGTTTTTT
>.|TRBJ2-7|13|.|TRBV6-5
CASSYLGTHLQYF
TGTGCCAGCAGTTATCTCGGGACTCACCTGCAGTACTTC
>TRBD2|TRBJ2-1|15|many|TRBV12-3/TRBV12-4
CASSLGLARYNEQFF
TGTGCCAGCAGTCTCGGACTAGCGAGGTACAATGAGCAGTTCTTC
>TRBD2|TRBJ2-7|15|.|TRBV3-1
CANSRFTSGRGEQYF
TGTGCCAACAGCCGATTCACTAGCGGGAGAGGTGAGCAGTACTTC
>.|TRBJ2-7|13|many|TRBV28
CASSKSSSYEQYF
TGTGCCAGCAGTAAGTCGAGCTCCTACGAGCAGTACTTC
>TRBD2|TRBJ2-1|17|.|TRBV5-1
CASSSQGTSGGANEQFF
TGCGCCAGCAGCAGCCAAGGGACTAGCGGGGGGGCAAATGAGCAGTTCTTC
>TRBD1|TRBJ2-5|14|many|TRBV20-1
CSARDLGQQETQYF
TGCAGTGCTAGAGATTTGGGACAGCAAGAGACCCAGTACTTC
>TRBD1|TRBJ1-4|13|many|TRBV3-1
CASSQVQGAKLFF
TGTGCCAGCAGCCAAGTTCAGGGGGCAAAACTGTTTTTT
>.|TRBJ2-3|14|.|TRBV15
CATSRGPPVDTQYF
TGTGCCACCAGCAGAGGCCCCCCCGTGGATACGCAGTATTTT
>TRBD1|TRBJ1-2|17|many|TRBV3-1
CASSQDLRAGGYYGYTF
TGTGCCAGCAGCCAAGATCTTAGGGCAGGGGGATACTATGGCTACACCTTC
>.|TRBJ1-2|13|.|TRBV5-1
CASSSAGPQGYTF
TGCGCCAGCAGCTCCGCCGGGCCGCAGGGCTACACCTTC
>TRBD2|TRBJ2-5|15|.|TRBV28
CASSLLAGAQETQYF
TGTGCCAGCAGTTTACTAGCGGGGGCCCAAGAGACCCAGTACTTC
>TRBD1|TRBJ1-2|14|many|TRBV28
CASSSRGFGYGYTF
TGTGCCAGCAGTTCCAGGGGGTTTGGCTATGGCTACACCTTC
>.|TRBJ2-5|13|few|TRBV6-5
CASSYVGEETQYF
TGTGCCAGCAGTTACGTCGGAGAAGAGACCCAGTACTTC
>TRBD1|TRBJ2-7|15|few|TRBV28
CASSTKWGTGYEQYF
TGTGCCAGCAGTACGAAATGGGGGACAGGGTACGAGCAGTACTTC
>.|TRBJ2-3|13|many|TRBV7-3
CASSSTRLDTQYF
TGTGCCAGCAGCTCGACCCGGTTGGATACGCAGTATTTT
>TRBD1|TRBJ2-7|17|few|TRBV10-3
CAIGPYTSGQGHREQYF
TGTGCCATCGGGCCCTACACCTCGGGACAGGGACACCGCGAGCAGTACTTC
>TRBD2|TRBJ2-5|17|few|TRBV7-2
CASSPWASGGFGETQYF
TGTGCCAGCAGCCCATGGGCTAGCGGGGGGTTCGGGGAGACCCAGTACTTC
>.|TRBJ2-7|12|many|TRBV20-1
CSARGALYEQYF
TGCAGTGCTAGAGGGGCCCTCTACGAGCAGTACTTC
>.|TRBJ1-5|13|many|TRBV7-9
CASSLGDGQPQHF
TGTGCCAGCAGCTTAGGGGACGGTCAGCCCCAGCATTTT
>.|TRBJ2-2|15|few|TRBV5-1
CASGGQGEGTGELFF
TGCGCCAGCGGAGGGCAGGGGGAAGGCACCGGGGAGCTGTTTTTT
>.|TRBJ2-7|12|.|TRBV25-1
CASSEWGYEQYF
TGTGCCAGCAGTGAATGGGGGTACGAGCAGTACTTC
>.|TRBJ1-3|13|.|TRBV6-1
CASSAQSGNTIYF
TGTGCCAGCAGTGCCCAGTCTGGAAACACCATATATTTT
>TRBD1|TRBJ2-7|15|many|TRBV5-1
CASSSSGGESYEQYF
TGCGCCAGCAGCTCGTCAGGGGGCGAATCGTACGAGCAGTACTTC
>TRBD2|TRBJ2-1|18|.|TRBV7-9
CASSSTGTSGRQYNEQFF
TGTGCCAGCAGCTCGACCGGGACTAGCGGGAGACAGTACAATGAGCAGTTCTTC
>TRBD1|TRBJ1-2|12|many|TRBV2
CASRSTGAGYTF
TGTGCCAGCAGAAGTACAGGGGCTGGCTACACCTTC
>.|TRBJ1-1|13|many|TRBV6-1
CASSEGGTGVAFF
TGTGCCAGCAGTGAGGGGGGGACCGGCGTGGCTTTCTTT
>.|TRBJ2-7|14|many|TRBV11-2
CASSFRPSGDEQYF
TGTGCCAGCAGCTTCCGTCCTTCTGGGGACGAGCAGTACTTC
>.|TRBJ2-7|15|many|TRBV27
CASSSGQLIGYEQYF
TGTGCCAGCAGTTCAGGACAGTTAATCGGGTACGAGCAGTACTTC
>.|TRBJ2-2|14|many|TRBV5-4
CASSLSADTGELFF
TGTGCCAGCAGCTTGTCAGCGGACACCGGGGAGCTGTTTTTT
>.|TRBJ1-1|12|few|TRBV19
CASSMRGAEAFF
TGTGCCAGTAGTATGAGGGGCGCTGAAGCTTTCTTT
>TRBD1|TRBJ1-1|15|few|TRBV29-1
CSVEATGGADTEAFF
TGCAGCGTTGAGGCTACAGGGGGCGCGGACACTGAAGCTTTCTTT
>.|TRBJ1-1|13|many|TRBV5-1
CASSLALNTEAFF
TGTGCCAGCAGTCTCGCGTTGAACACTGAAGCTTTCTTT
>.|TRBJ2-1|16|.|TRBV4-1
CASSQDLAFSYNEQFF
TGCGCCAGCAGCCAAGATCTCGCTTTCTCCTACAATGAGCAGTTCTTC
>.|TRBJ2-3|16|many|TRBV9
CASSVGRDSLTDTQYF
TGTGCCAGCAGCGTAGGGCGGGACAGCCTCACAGATACGCAGTATTTT
>.|TRBJ2-5|14|many|TRBV5-1
CASSLQGYQETQYF
TGTGCCAGCAGCTTGCAGGGGTACCAAGAGACCCAGTACTTC